This entry concerns a single T cell receptor (beta chain). The data originate from a study of blood T cell repertoires in COVID-19. Clones were sequenced by immunoSEQ multiplex PCR, and TCRdb holds only the in-frame ones, with some missing. The data contain some 140,000 clones, 70% to 85% of them seen just once; the ten biggest clones take up approximately 30%. The CDR3 extends over 18 amino acids. J was trimmed by 2 bases and V by 5 bases; bases with no gene match: 12. Germline CDR1 is MDHEN and CDR2 is SYDVKM. The origin of this receptor is a woman in her sixties with acute or convalescent COVID-19. Sequencing was carried out using peripheral blood. This chain connects TRBV28 to TRBJ1-5; 10 nucleotides match TRBD1. CDR3 coding DNA: TGTGCCAGCAGTGACAGGGGGCGGCCTATGGTGGGCAATCAGCCCCAGCATTTT. Its protein is CASSDRGRPMVGNQPQHF. Variable domain in full (rest from reference TRBV28 and TRBJ1-5): DVKVTQSSRYLVKRTGEKVFLECVQDMDHENMFWYRQDPGLGLRLIYFSYDVKMKEKGDIPEGYSVSREKKERFSLILESASTNQTSMYLCASSDRGRPMVGNQPQHFGDGTRLSIL.